Presented here are 26 T cell receptor beta chains from one specimen sequenced in a study of cytomegalovirus exposure and HLA in healthy donors. In the PCR, 60 Vbeta and 13 Jbeta primers were used. This table comes from immunoSEQ multiplex PCR, and its TCRdb copy is limited to in-frame clones, with some not included. This sample carries under 70,000 clones, 70% to 75% of them seen once, and the ten largest clones take about 37%. Material: PBMCs. These receptors came from a man in his forties in good health and CMV-seropositive.

The rearrangement uses TRBV4-1 and TRBJ2-3; D possibly corresponds to TRBD1 (7 bases). V dropped 3 bases and J dropped 6 bases, with 16 bases sitting between them. The germline V gene has CDR1 MGHRA and CDR2 YSYEKL. This CDR3 comprises 15 residues. Written as DNA, the CDR3 is TGCGCCAGCAGCCACCCCGACAGGGAGGCGGATACGCAGTATTTT. Amino acids: CASSHPDREADTQYF.

This clone was seen only once. The J gene is TRBJ2-3, the V gene TRBV4-2; the match to TRBD2 covers 10 bases. J lost 5 bases, V lost 5 bases, and 10 bases had no gene match. Looked up from germline, CDR1 is LGHNA and CDR2 is YNFKEQ. The CDR3 runs 16 residues. This CDR3 reads CASSKTAGGPEDTQYF. Written as DNA, the CDR3 is TGTGCCAGCAGCAAGACAGCGGGGGGGCCGGAAGATACGCAGTATTTT.

The chain has TRBV7-2 and TRBJ1-2, with a possible D match to TRBD1 (6 bases). CDR1 SGHTA and CDR2 FQGNSA come from the germline V gene. The CDR3 loop spans 14 amino acids. Trimming shortened V by 5 bases and J by 4 bases, and 14 bases separated the two germline ends. The CDR3 region is CASSIYREGYGYTF. DNA for the CDR3: TGTGCCAGCAGCATTTACAGGGAGGGCTATGGCTACACCTTC.

The chain employs TRBV4-2 and TRBJ2-3; unclear D gene. Germline V gene data show CDR1 as LGHNA and CDR2 as YNFKEQ. The length of the CDR3 is 13 residues. The V end lost 0 bases, the J end lost 4 bases, and 5 bases lay between the germline ends. CDR3 bases: TGTGCCAGCAGCCAAGATCTACCAGATACGCAGTATTTT. Encoded protein: CASSQDLPDTQYF.

The J gene is TRBJ1-5, the V gene TRBV18; D gene uncertain. The CDR3 has 14 amino acids. Germline V CDR1 and CDR2: KGHSH, LQKENI. Trimming took off 3 bases at V and 6 bases at J, with 12 bases between the two ends. The CDR3 loop reads CASSPEGIGQPQHF. CDR3 DNA sequence: TGTGCCAGCTCACCGGAGGGTATTGGTCAGCCCCAGCATTTT. The entire variable domain, with the rest obtained from reference TRBV18 and TRBJ1-5, is as follows: NAGVMQNPRHLVRRRGQEARLRCSPMKGHSHVYWYRQLPEEGLKFMVYLQKENIIDESGMPKERFSAEFPKEGPSILRIQQVVRGDSAAYFCASSPEGIGQPQHFGDGTRLSIL.

This chain uses TRBV6-1 with TRBJ2-5; weak D call: TRBD2 (6 bases). V lost 4 bases to trimming and J lost 5 bases, with 20 bases between them. Germline CDR1 and CDR2: MNHNS and SASEGT. The CDR3 is 16 residues long. CDR3 sequence reads: CASSVSWGSGLETQYF. CDR3 DNA: TGTGCCAGCAGTGTCTCATGGGGCAGCGGGTTGGAGACCCAGTACTTC.

The rearrangement links TRBV7-3 to TRBJ1-1; no definite D call. CDR1 SGHTA and CDR2 FQGTGA come from the germline V gene. The germline V and J ends were trimmed by 2 bases and 4 bases, with 8 bases remaining between them. The CDR3 has 13 amino acids. CDR3 in amino acids: CASSLGVRTEAFF. DNA for the CDR3: TGTGCCAGCAGCTTAGGAGTACGCACTGAAGCTTTCTTT.

The chain carries TRBV19 and TRBJ1-5, with D possibly TRBD1 on 6 matching bases. The length of the CDR3 is 16 residues. Germline V gene lookup returns CDR1 LNHDA and CDR2 SQIVND (reference sequence). Trimming stripped 6 bases from V and 4 bases from J, with 19 bases between. The CDR3 loop is CASSPRGLQSNQPQHF. CDR3 in DNA: TGTGCCAGTAGCCCCAGGGGCCTCCAATCTAATCAGCCCCAGCATTTT.

The CDR3 is CASSQGTLAGAPSTDTQYF. CDR3 coding DNA: TGCGCCAGCAGCCAAGGGACGCTAGCGGGGGCCCCTAGCACAGATACGCAGTATTTT. The chain recombines TRBV4-3 with TRBJ2-3, with TRBD2 matching over 10 bases. This CDR3 contains 19 residues. Germline V gene data show CDR1 as LGHNA and CDR2 as YSLEER. V gave up 1 base and J gave up 0 bases; unmatched junction bases: 10.

The rearrangement links TRBV2 to TRBJ2-5; 7 bases align to TRBD1. The germline gives CDR1 SNHLY, CDR2 FYNNEI. The V segment lost 9 bases and the J segment 3 bases; nucleotides outside the gene matches: 7. The CDR3 sequence is 13 residues long. CDR3 coding DNA: TGTGCCAGGGGGAACAGGGGAGAAGAGACCCAGTACTTC. It encodes CARGNRGEETQYF.

This clone was seen a few times. V usage is TRBV6-4 and J usage is TRBJ1-2; perhaps TRBD1 as D (5 bases). The CDR3 sequence is 13 residues long. CDR1 and CDR2 from the germline V gene are MRHNA and SNTAGT. V was clipped by 5 bases and J by 6 bases, with 13 bases between them. CDR3 sequence reads: CASSQSTGDGYTF. The DNA for the CDR3 is TGTGCCAGCAGTCAGTCTACGGGGGATGGCTACACCTTC.

The rearrangement links TRBV6-4 to TRBJ1-5; 8 positions agree with TRBD1. The CDR3 covers 15 residues. Germline CDR1 MRHNA, CDR2 SNTAGT. V dropped 5 bases and J dropped 0; count of bases not matched to a gene: 3. The CDR3 protein is CASSPGQDSNQPQHF. The CDR3 coding sequence is TGTGCCAGCAGTCCGGGACAGGATAGCAATCAGCCCCAGCATTTT.

The chain is built from TRBV6-4 and TRBJ1-5; D gene unclear. The CDR3 is 13 residues long. Germline loops: CDR1 MRHNA, CDR2 SNTAGT. Between the trimmed V and J ends, which lost 2 bases and 4 bases, there was a span of 6 bases. The CDR3 DNA reads as TGTGCCAGCAGTGACAGGGAGAATCAGCCCCAGCATTTT. Its translation: CASSDRENQPQHF.

The chain couples TRBV10-3 to TRBJ2-7, with TRBD2 matching over 9 bases. Germline V gene sequence: CDR1 ENHRY, CDR2 SYGVKD. Trimming cost V 0 bases and J 6 bases; bases outside gene matches: 18. The CDR3 runs 19 residues. The CDR3 sequence is CAISESSALAGLPKGEQYF. The CDR3 region has the DNA TGTGCCATCAGTGAGTCGAGTGCCCTAGCGGGACTACCTAAGGGCGAGCAGTACTTC.

The chain joins TRBV6-5 to TRBJ1-5, with a weak D call TRBD1 (5 bases). CDR1 MNHEY and CDR2 SVGAGI come from the germline V gene. Trimming shortened V by 7 bases and J by 0 bases, and 10 bases separated the two germline ends. The CDR3 is 14 amino acids. The CDR3 sequence: CASNDRHSNQPQHF. The CDR3 DNA follows: TGTGCCAGCAATGACAGACATAGCAATCAGCCCCAGCATTTT.

This chain joins TRBV11-3 and TRBJ2-7, with no clear D. V was clipped by 5 bases and J by 0 bases, with 14 bases between them. CDR1 SGHNT and CDR2 YENEEA come from the germline V gene. This CDR3 contains 15 residues. CDR3 residues: CASSPGESTSYEQYF. The CDR3 DNA reads as TGTGCCAGCAGCCCCGGAGAGTCCACCTCCTACGAGCAGTACTTC.

The J gene is TRBJ2-2, the V gene TRBV30; no firm D call. V was trimmed by 2 bases and J by 3 bases, leaving 10 bases between them. The CDR3 has 14 residues. Looked up from germline, CDR1 is GTSNPN and CDR2 is SVGIG (reference sequence). The CDR3 sequence is CAWSITPDTGELFF. DNA of the CDR3: TGTGCCTGGAGTATTACCCCGGACACCGGGGAGCTGTTTTTT.

This chain links TRBV25-1 with TRBJ1-6, with TRBD1 matching over 7 bases. The V and J ends lost 4 bases and 10 bases, in that order; junction bases with no gene match: 7. This CDR3 comprises 14 residues. Germline lookup yields CDR1 MGHDK and CDR2 SYGVNS. CDR3 amino acids: CASSAGYRGSPLHF. The CDR3 coding sequence is TGTGCCAGCAGTGCCGGATACAGGGGCTCACCCCTCCACTTT.

This sequence joins TRBV15 and TRBJ2-5; D is possibly TRBD1 (6 bases). The J call is in doubt because the DNA end fits TRBJ2-7 better. In germline, CDR1 is LNHNV, CDR2 YYDKDF (reference sequence). The CDR3 totals 15 residues. CDR3 amino acids: CATSTDLTGRHEQYF. The CDR3 nucleotides read TGTGCCACCAGCACAGACCTCACAGGGCGTCACGAGCAGTACTTC.

The rearrangement uses TRBV2 and TRBJ2-7; D is unresolved. Trimming removed 7 bases from V and 0 bases from J, with 10 bases in between. Germline lookup yields CDR1 SNHLY and CDR2 FYNNEI. The CDR3 has 13 residues. CDR3 sequence (DNA): TGTGCCAGCAAGGCAGGCCTCTCCTACGAGCAGTACTTC. Translating it yields CASKAGLSYEQYF.

The chain joins TRBV5-6 to TRBJ1-2; possibly TRBD1 for D (5 bases). Germline V gives CDR1 SGHDT, CDR2 YYEEEE. V gave up 0 bases and J gave up 4 bases, with 13 bases separating them. CDR3 length equals 15 residues. The CDR3 sequence is CASSLAGQAFYGYTF. The DNA for the CDR3 is TGTGCCAGCAGCTTGGCAGGGCAAGCATTCTATGGCTACACCTTC.

The rearrangement links TRBV29-1 to TRBJ2-3; TRBD2 matches at 8 bases. This CDR3 spans 15 amino acids. Germline V CDR1 and CDR2: SQVTM, ANQGSEA. After removal of 7 bases from V and 2 bases from J, the junction contained 11 bases not matched to a gene. The CDR3 nucleotides are TGCAGCGCGGGGATCGGGGGGGAAGACACAGATACGCAGTATTTT. It encodes CSAGIGGEDTDTQYF.

The chain couples TRBV7-2 to TRBJ2-5, with 8 positions matching TRBD2. Germline V gives CDR1 SGHTA, CDR2 FQGNSA. The CDR3 contains 15 residues. J was trimmed by 2 bases and V by 4 bases; bases with no gene match: 6. In DNA form, the CDR3 reads TGTGCCAGCAGCTGGCCGGGGGGGGAACAAGAGACCCAGTACTTC. Its protein is CASSWPGGEQETQYF.

This clone appeared a few times. The CDR3 region has the DNA TGTGCCAGCAGTCGCGTTAGGAGCCAAGAGACCCAGTACTTC. Its translation: CASSRVRSQETQYF. The V gene is TRBV2, the J gene TRBJ2-5; D remains ambiguous. The ends were cut back, 5 bases at V and 1 base at J, with 11 bases in the middle. In germline, CDR1 is SNHLY, CDR2 FYNNEI. The CDR3 runs 14 residues. The full variable domain, rest sourced from reference TRBV2 and TRBJ2-5, is EPEVTQTPSHQVTQMGQEVILRCVPISNHLYFYWYRQILGQKVEFLVSFYNNEISEKSEIFDDQFSVERPDGSNFTLKIRSTKLEDSAMYFCASSRVRSQETQYFGPGTRLLVL.

The V call is TRBV5-4, the J call TRBJ1-1; maybe TRBD1 (6 bases). The CDR3 totals 15 residues. Germline V gene data show CDR1 as SGHNT and CDR2 as YYREEE (reference sequence). Trimming left V 4 bases short and J 4 bases short, with 17 bases between. CDR3 sequence (DNA): TGTGCCAGCAGCGTGTCAGGAGAAGGGGGCACTGAAGCTTTCTTT. Its translation: CASSVSGEGGTEAFF.

This clone was detected only a few times. The chain combines TRBV27 with TRBJ1-6; D perhaps matches TRBD1 (6 bases). From germline, CDR1 is MNHEY and CDR2 SMNVEV (reference sequence). CDR3 length: 14 amino acids. Trimming removed 0 bases at V and 10 bases at J, with 10 bases between. CDR3 nucleotide sequence: TGTGCCAGCAGTTTATCGGGGGCGGGCTCACCCCTCCACTTT. Translated: CASSLSGAGSPLHF.